Listed here are 23 T cell receptor beta chains from one sample, sequenced in a study of spatial heterogeneity in lung cancer. A single record per CDR3 protein comes from TCRdb applying MiXCR to the 5' RACE reads. The table records about 120,000 distinct CDR3 sequences, less than 15% of them present only once. Time point defined: blood at routine non-recurrence follow-up after resection. Whole RNA, isolated from tumor, nontumor lung or frozen PBMC, was sequenced without prior sorting. The sample was PBMCs, taken at follow-up. The receptors were sampled from a male donor with early-stage non-small cell lung cancer.

The gene calls are TRBV6-5 and TRBJ2-1; 8 bases are a match to TRBD1. This CDR3 region has 14 residues. Germline CDR1 MNHEY, CDR2 SVGAGI. After removal of 6 bases from V and 7 bases from J, the junction contained 8 bases not matched to a gene. DNA for the CDR3: TGTGCCAGCAGAGGGCCAGGGGGCGGGAATGAGCAGTTCTTC. Its translation is CASRGPGGGNEQFF.

This clonotype was seen repeatedly, ten times or more. This chain links TRBV29-1 with TRBJ2-7; possibly TRBD1 for D (5 bases). Germline values: CDR1 SQVTM, CDR2 ANQGSEA. Trimming left V 5 bases short and J 3 bases short, with 8 bases between. The CDR3 totals 11 residues. CDR3 loop: CSVQQVYEQYF. As DNA, the CDR3 is TGCAGCGTTCAACAGGTCTACGAGCAGTACTTC.

In its sample, this clonotype was seen a few times. The chain's CDR3 is CASSFRPNSPLHF. CDR3 bases: TGTGCCAGCAGTTTTAGGCCTAATTCACCCCTCCACTTT. The chain employs TRBV12-3 or TRBV12-4 and TRBJ1-6; unclear D gene. V lost 3 bases and J lost 6, with 6 bases in between. The CDR3 length is 13 residues.

This clonotype was seen more than once but under ten times. The chain uses TRBV7-9 and TRBJ2-7, with D possibly TRBD1 on 6 matching bases. The V gene's germline CDR1 is SEHNR and CDR2 FQNEAQ (reference sequence). V gave up 4 bases and J gave up 3 bases, with 16 bases separating them. The CDR3 consists of 15 residues. DNA of the CDR3: TGTGCCAGCAGCTCCGAGTACCGGGACATCTACGAGCAGTACTTC. Translated: CASSSEYRDIYEQYF.

There are a few counts of this clonotype. The chain has TRBV5-1 and TRBJ2-3, with 14 positions matching TRBD2. V was pared by 3 bases and J by 6 bases, with 3 bases of the junction left unmatched. The CDR3 extends over 15 amino acids. Germline V gene sequence: CDR1 SGHRS, CDR2 YFSETQ. This CDR3 is CASSWTSGGSDTQYF. The CDR3 DNA sequence: TGCGCCAGCAGCTGGACTAGCGGGGGGTCGGATACGCAGTATTTT.

The chain recombines TRBV25-1 with TRBJ2-5, with 7 bases matching TRBD1. After removal of 4 bases from V and 7 bases from J, the junction contained 9 bases not matched to a gene. This CDR3 is built from 14 residues. Germline-derived CDR1 and CDR2 are MGHDK and SYGVNS. The CDR3 nucleotides read TGTGCCAGCAGTGCCCGACAGGGTGGATGGACCCAGTACTTC. This codes for CASSARQGGWTQYF.

The rearrangement joins TRBV15 to TRBJ2-1, with 7 bases identical to TRBD1. This CDR3 spans 15 amino acids. CDR1 and CDR2 from the germline V gene are LNHNV and YYDKDF (reference sequence). V lost 0 bases and J lost 6; bases outside the gene matches: 5. In DNA, the CDR3 is TGTGCCACCAGCAGAGATGAGGGGGCCTTCAATGAGCAGTTCTTC. Translated: CATSRDEGAFNEQFF.

This clonotype has more than one count but fewer than ten. The V call is TRBV6-6, the J call TRBJ2-7; D possibly matches TRBD1 or TRBD2 (5 bases each). The CDR3 consists of 11 residues. Germline V lookup: CDR1 MNHNY, CDR2 SVGAGI (reference sequence). V was pared by 6 bases and J by 6 bases, with 9 bases between. CDR3 loop: CASRGTGEQYF. The CDR3 nucleotides read TGTGCCAGCAGGGGGACCGGCGAGCAGTACTTC.

This clonotype turned up a few times. This chain uses TRBV4-3 with TRBJ2-3; 8 nucleotides line up with TRBD2. Per germline, CDR1 LGHNA and CDR2 YSLEER. There are 15 residues in the CDR3. The V segment lost 4 bases and the J segment 5 bases; nucleotides outside the gene matches: 8. This CDR3 is CASSRQLAAVDTQYF. The CDR3 nucleotides read TGCGCCAGCAGCCGCCAACTAGCGGCGGTAGATACGCAGTATTTT.

This clonotype was counted many times. The genes are TRBV7-2 and TRBJ2-3; tentatively, D is TRBD2 (6 bases). This CDR3 region has 15 residues. The V gene's germline CDR1 is SGHTA and CDR2 FQGNSA. With 5 bases removed from V and 5 bases from J, the gap between germline ends came to 17 bases. Here the CDR3 reads CASSPPGVGGDTQYF. The CDR3 DNA follows: TGTGCCAGCAGCCCACCGGGTGTGGGGGGAGATACGCAGTATTTT.

V is TRBV2 and J is TRBJ2-5; 8 bases align to TRBD2. CDR1 is SNHLY, CDR2 FYNNEI, per germline. This CDR3 comprises 14 residues. Germline trimming cut 2 bases from V and 2 bases from J; bases unmatched to any gene: 1. The CDR3 coding sequence is TGTGCCAGCAGTGAATTAGCGGGACAAGAGACCCAGTACTTC. This gives the protein CASSELAGQETQYF.

The sample holds many counts of this clonotype. The chain uses TRBV20-1 and TRBJ1-1; 7 bases agree with TRBD1. Looked up from germline, CDR1 is DFQATT and CDR2 is SNEGSKA (reference sequence). This CDR3 spans 14 amino acids. The V and J ends lost 1 base and 8 bases, in that order; junction bases with no gene match: 10. CDR3 amino acids: CSARALGRGAEAFF. The CDR3 DNA follows: TGCAGTGCTAGAGCCTTGGGCAGGGGGGCCGAAGCTTTCTTT.

There are many counts of this clonotype. The gene calls are TRBV6-4 and TRBJ1-1, with a possible D match to TRBD1 (6 bases). CDR1 is MRHNA, CDR2 SNTAGT, per germline. V was clipped by 2 bases and J by 4 bases, with 11 bases between them. The CDR3 loop spans 14 amino acids. Here the CDR3 reads CASSDGGLSTEAFF. In DNA form, the CDR3 reads TGTGCCAGCAGTGACGGGGGGCTGAGCACTGAAGCTTTCTTT.

In this sample, this clonotype turned up a few times. The rearrangement uses TRBV7-2 and TRBJ1-5; D gene uncertain. The CDR3 consists of 15 residues. Per germline, CDR1 SGHTA and CDR2 FQGNSA. Between the trimmed V and J ends, which lost 1 base and 4 bases, there was a span of 11 bases. CDR3: CASSLGSDTNQPQHF. DNA of the CDR3: TGTGCCAGCAGCTTAGGGTCGGATACTAATCAGCCCCAGCATTTT.

This clonotype was seen at least ten times. V gene TRBV7-3 combines with J gene TRBJ1-2; D may be TRBD1 (5 bases). The CDR3 has 15 amino acids. Trimming removed 2 bases from V and 3 bases from J, with 13 bases in between. Germline lookup yields CDR1 SGHTA and CDR2 FQGTGA. As DNA, the CDR3 is TGTGCCAGCAGCTTATATCAGGGTCTGGACTATGGCTACACCTTC. Amino acids: CASSLYQGLDYGYTF.

As concerns this clonotype: The DNA is left out, because the CDR3 cannot be placed on it with certainty; the CDR3 is given as TCRdb lists it. The chain has TRBV3-1 and TRBJ1-6; TRBD1 is the table's D call, not checked against the DNA. Germline CDR1 LGHDT, CDR2 YNNKEL (reference sequence). Inclusive of both ends, the CDR3 amounts to 21 amino acids. This CDR3 is CASSHRTGSTLGISGNSPLHF.

This clonotype was seen repeatedly, ten times or more. This chain uses TRBV28 with TRBJ1-2; possibly TRBD1 for D (5 bases). In germline, CDR1 is MDHEN, CDR2 SYDVKM. The ends were cut back, 4 bases at V and 0 bases at J, with 6 bases in the middle. The CDR3 totals 13 residues. CDR3 bases: TGTGCCAGCAGTTGGGGGGCTAACTATGGCTACACCTTC. Protein sequence: CASSWGANYGYTF.

The chain joins TRBV3-1 to TRBJ1-1, with unresolved D. This CDR3 contains 17 residues. The V end was cut by 0 bases, the J end by 11 bases, with 25 bases between. From germline, CDR1 is LGHDT and CDR2 YNNKEL (reference sequence). Here the CDR3 DNA reads TGTGCCAGCAGCCAAGATAGGTCTATCGGTATCCGAGGATGGGCTTTCTTT. Translated, it gives CASSQDRSIGIRGWAFF.

This clonotype was counted between two and nine times. The CDR3 DNA is TGTGCCAGCAGCTTGGCCCCGGGACAGGGGTCCGCTGAGCAGTTCTTC. Translated, it gives CASSLAPGQGSAEQFF. The V gene is TRBV5-5, the J gene TRBJ2-1; 10 bases map to TRBD1. The CDR3 is 16 residues long. Germline loops: CDR1 SGHKS, CDR2 YYEKEE (reference sequence). V dropped 0 bases and J dropped 9; count of bases not matched to a gene: 9.

This clonotype was detected a few times. The chain combines TRBV28 with TRBJ2-7; 11 nucleotides match TRBD2. The CDR3 extends over 15 amino acids. V gave up 4 bases and J gave up 3 bases; unmatched junction bases: 5. Germline V gene sequence: CDR1 MDHEN, CDR2 SYDVKM. The CDR3 sequence: CASSSGLAEGYEQYF. The CDR3 DNA reads as TGTGCCAGCAGTTCGGGACTAGCGGAGGGCTACGAGCAGTACTTC.

In its sample, this clonotype was seen a few times. The chain links TRBV29-1 to TRBJ2-6, with TRBD1 identical over 7 bases. CDR1 is SQVTM and CDR2 is ANQGSEA in the germline V gene. This CDR3 has 16 amino acids. Trimming cost V 0 bases and J 2 bases; bases outside gene matches: 4. The CDR3: CSVEDRGSTGANVLTF. The DNA for the CDR3 is TGCAGCGTTGAAGACAGGGGGAGTACTGGGGCCAACGTCCTGACTTTC.

The chain joins TRBV9 to TRBJ1-6; TRBD1 is a possible D gene (5 bases). This CDR3 is 13 amino acids long. Germline CDR1 reads SGDLS; CDR2 reads YYNGEE. V lost 3 bases and J 7 bases, leaving 8 bases between the germline ends. The CDR3 loop reads CASSAGGNSPLHF. CDR3 sequence (DNA): TGTGCCAGCAGCGCGGGGGGGAATTCACCCCTCCACTTT.

The chain is built from TRBV24-1 and TRBJ1-5; 11 bases agree with TRBD1. The V gene end was trimmed by 2 bases and the J gene end by 7 bases; junction bases not matched to a gene: 9. The CDR3 covers 17 residues. Germline V gene data show CDR1 as KGHDR and CDR2 as SFDVKD. CDR3 DNA: TGTGCCACCAGTGATTCGACGCTCGGGACAGGGGGGCAGCCCCAGCATTTT. Translated: CATSDSTLGTGGQPQHF.